This T cell receptor beta chain was captured in a study of blood T cell repertoires in COVID-19. Only in-frame clones appear in the TCRdb table, and some are missing; sequencing was by immunoSEQ multiplex PCR. In the table there are some 180,000 clones, roughly 90% of which are singletons. V trimming: 4 bases; J trimming: 0 bases; junction bases outside the gene matches: 7. The CDR3 is 18 amino acids. Per germline, CDR1 SGHRS and CDR2 YFSETQ. The V call is TRBV5-1, the J call TRBJ1-4, with 12 bases that match TRBD1. Input material: peripheral blood. The TCR comes from a man in his fifties with COVID-19, enrolled during active disease. CDR3 nucleotide sequence: TGCGCCAGCAGCGGGGACAGGGGGCGCGGGGCAACTAATGAAAAACTGTTTTTT. It yields the protein CASSGDRGRGATNEKLFF.